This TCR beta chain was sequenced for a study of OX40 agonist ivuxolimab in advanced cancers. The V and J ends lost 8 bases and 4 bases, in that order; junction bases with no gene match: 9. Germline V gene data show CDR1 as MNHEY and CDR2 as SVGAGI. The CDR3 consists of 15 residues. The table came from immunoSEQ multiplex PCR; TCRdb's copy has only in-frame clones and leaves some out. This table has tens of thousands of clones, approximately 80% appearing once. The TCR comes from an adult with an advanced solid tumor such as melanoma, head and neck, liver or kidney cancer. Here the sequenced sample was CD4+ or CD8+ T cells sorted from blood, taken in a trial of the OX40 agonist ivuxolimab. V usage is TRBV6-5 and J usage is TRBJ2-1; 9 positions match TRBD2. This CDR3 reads CASLPTSGSYNEQFF. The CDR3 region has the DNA TGTGCCAGCTTACCGACTAGCGGTAGTTACAATGAGCAGTTCTTC.